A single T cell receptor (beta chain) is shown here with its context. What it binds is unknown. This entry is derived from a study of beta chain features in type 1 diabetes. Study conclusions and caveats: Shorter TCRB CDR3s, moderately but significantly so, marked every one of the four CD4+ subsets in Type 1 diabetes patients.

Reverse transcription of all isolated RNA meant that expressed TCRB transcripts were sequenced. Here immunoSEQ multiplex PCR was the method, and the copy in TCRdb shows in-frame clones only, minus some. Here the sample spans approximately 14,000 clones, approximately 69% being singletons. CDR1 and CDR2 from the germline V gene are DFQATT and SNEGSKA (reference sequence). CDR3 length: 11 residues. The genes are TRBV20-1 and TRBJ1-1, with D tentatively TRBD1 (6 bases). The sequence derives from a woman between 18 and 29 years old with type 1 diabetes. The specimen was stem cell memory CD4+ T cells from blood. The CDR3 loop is CSYRDIVEAFF. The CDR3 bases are TGCAGCTACCGGGACATAGTGGAAGCTTTCTTT.